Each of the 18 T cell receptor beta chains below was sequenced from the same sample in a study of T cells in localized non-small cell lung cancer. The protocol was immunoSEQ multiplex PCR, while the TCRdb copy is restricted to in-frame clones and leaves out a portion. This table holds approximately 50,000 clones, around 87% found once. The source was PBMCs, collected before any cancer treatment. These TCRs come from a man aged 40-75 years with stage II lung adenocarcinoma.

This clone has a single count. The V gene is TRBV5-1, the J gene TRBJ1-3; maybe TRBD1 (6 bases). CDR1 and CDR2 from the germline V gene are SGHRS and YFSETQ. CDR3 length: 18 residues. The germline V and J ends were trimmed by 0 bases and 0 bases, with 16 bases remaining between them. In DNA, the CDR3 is TGCGCCAGCAGCTTGGGGACAGCTGAGACCCACTCTGGAAACACCATATATTTT. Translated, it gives CASSLGTAETHSGNTIYF.

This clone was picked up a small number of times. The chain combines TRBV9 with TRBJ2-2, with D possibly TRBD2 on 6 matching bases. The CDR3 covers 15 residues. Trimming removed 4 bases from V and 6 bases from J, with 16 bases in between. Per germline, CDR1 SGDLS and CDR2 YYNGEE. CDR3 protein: CASSRFSGSAGELFF. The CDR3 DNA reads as TGTGCCAGCAGCCGTTTCTCCGGGAGCGCCGGGGAGCTGTTTTTT.

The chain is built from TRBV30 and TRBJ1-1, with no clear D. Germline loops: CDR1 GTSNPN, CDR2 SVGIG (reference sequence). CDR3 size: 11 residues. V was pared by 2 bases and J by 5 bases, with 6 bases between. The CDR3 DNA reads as TGTGCCTGGAGTCCCCAGACTGAAGCTTTCTTT. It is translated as CAWSPQTEAFF.

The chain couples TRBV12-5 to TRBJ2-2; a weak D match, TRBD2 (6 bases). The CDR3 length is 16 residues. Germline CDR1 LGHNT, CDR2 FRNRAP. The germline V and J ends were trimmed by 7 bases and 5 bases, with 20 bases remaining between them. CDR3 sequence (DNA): TGTGCTAGTGTCTTGCGTCCCGGGGGTACGACCGGGGAGCTGTTTTTT. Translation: CASVLRPGGTTGELFF.

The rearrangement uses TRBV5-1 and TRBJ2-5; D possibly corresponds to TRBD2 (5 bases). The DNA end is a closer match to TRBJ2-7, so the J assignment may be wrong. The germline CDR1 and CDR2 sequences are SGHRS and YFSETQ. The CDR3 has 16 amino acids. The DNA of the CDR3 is TGCGCCAGCAGCTTGGGGTTACTAGTCCCAGACTACGAGCAGTACTTC. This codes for CASSLGLLVPDYEQYF.

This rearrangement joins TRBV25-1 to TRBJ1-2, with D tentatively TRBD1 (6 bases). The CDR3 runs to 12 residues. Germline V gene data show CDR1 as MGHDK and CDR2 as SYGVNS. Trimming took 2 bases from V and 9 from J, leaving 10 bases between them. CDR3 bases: TGTGCCAGCAGTGAAGGGGGCTCAAGCTACACCTTC. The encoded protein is CASSEGGSSYTF.

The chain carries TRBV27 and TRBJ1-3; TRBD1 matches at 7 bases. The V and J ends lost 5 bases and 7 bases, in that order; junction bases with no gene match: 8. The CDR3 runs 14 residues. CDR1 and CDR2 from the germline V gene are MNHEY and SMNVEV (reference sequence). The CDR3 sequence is CASSETGLGNTIYF. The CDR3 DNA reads TGTGCCAGCAGTGAGACAGGGCTGGGTAACACCATATATTTT.

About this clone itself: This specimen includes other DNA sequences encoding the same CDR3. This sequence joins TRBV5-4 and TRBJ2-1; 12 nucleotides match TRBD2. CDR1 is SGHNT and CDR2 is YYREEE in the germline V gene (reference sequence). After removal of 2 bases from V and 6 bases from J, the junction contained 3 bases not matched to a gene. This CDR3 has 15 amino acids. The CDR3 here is CASSLGLAGPNEQFF. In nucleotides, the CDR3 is TGTGCCAGCAGCTTAGGACTAGCGGGGCCCAATGAGCAGTTCTTC. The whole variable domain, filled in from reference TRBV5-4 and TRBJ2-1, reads ETGVTQSPTHLIKTRGQQVTLRCSSQSGHNTVSWYQQALGQGPQFIFQYYREEENGRGNFPPRFSGLQFPNYSSELNVNALELDDSALYLCASSLGLAGPNEQFFGPGTRLTVL.

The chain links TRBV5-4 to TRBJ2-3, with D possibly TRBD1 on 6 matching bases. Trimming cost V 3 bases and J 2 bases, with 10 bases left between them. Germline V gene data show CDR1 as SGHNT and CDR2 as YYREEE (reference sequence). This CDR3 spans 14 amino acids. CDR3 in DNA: TGTGCCAGCAGCTCGACAGGACCCACAGATACGCAGTATTTT. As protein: CASSSTGPTDTQYF.

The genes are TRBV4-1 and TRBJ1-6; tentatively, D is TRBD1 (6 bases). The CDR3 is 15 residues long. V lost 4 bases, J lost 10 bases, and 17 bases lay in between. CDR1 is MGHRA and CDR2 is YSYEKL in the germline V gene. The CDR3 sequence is CASSPQIGQSSPLHF. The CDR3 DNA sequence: TGCGCCAGCAGCCCTCAGATTGGACAGAGCTCACCCCTCCACTTT.

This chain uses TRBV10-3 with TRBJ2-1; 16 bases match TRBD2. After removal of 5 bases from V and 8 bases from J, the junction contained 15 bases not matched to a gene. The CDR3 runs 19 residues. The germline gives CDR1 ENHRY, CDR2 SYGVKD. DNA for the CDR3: TGTGCCATCAGTACACTATCTCTCGGGACTAGCGGGGGGGTAGATGAGCAGTTCTTC. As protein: CAISTLSLGTSGGVDEQFF.

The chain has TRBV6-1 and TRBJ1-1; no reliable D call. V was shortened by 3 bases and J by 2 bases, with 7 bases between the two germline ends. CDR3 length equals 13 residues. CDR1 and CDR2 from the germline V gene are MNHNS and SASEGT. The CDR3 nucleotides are TGTGCCAGCAGTGAGACACAAAACACTGAAGCTTTCTTT. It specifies CASSETQNTEAFF.

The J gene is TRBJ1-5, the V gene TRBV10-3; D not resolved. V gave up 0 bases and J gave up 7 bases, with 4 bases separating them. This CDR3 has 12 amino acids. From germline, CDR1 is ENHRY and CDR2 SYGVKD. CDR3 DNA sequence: TGTGCCATCAGTGAGTCAGGCCAGCCCCAGCATTTT. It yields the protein CAISESGQPQHF.

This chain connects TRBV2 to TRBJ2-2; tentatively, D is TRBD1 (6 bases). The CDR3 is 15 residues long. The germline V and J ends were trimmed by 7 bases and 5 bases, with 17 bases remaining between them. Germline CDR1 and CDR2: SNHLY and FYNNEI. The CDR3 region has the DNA TGTGCCAGCATGATACTCCGGACAGATACCGGGGAGCTGTTTTTT. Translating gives CASMILRTDTGELFF.

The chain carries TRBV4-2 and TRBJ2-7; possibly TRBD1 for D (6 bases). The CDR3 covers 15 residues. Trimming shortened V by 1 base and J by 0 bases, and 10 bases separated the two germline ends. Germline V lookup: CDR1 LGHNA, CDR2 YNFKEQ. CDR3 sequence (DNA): TGTGCCAGCAGCCAAGGGACAGTCAGCTCCTACGAGCAGTACTTC. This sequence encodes CASSQGTVSSYEQYF.

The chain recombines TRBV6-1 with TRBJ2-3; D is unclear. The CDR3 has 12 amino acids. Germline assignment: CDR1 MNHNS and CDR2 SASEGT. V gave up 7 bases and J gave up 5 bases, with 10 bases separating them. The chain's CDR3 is CASKGEKDTQYF. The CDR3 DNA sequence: TGTGCCAGCAAAGGAGAAAAAGATACGCAGTATTTT.

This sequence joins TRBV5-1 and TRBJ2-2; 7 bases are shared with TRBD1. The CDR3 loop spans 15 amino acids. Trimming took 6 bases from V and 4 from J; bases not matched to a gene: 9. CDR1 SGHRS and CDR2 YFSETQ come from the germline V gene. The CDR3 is CASTEEGAGTGELFF. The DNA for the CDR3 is TGCGCCAGCACAGAAGAGGGGGCGGGCACCGGGGAGCTGTTTTTT.

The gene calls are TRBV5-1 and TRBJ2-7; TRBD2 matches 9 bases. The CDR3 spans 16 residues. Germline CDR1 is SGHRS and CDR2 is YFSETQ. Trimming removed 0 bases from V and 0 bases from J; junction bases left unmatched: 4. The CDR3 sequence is CASSLDSGGLSYEQYF. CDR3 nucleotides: TGCGCCAGCAGCTTGGATAGCGGGGGCCTCTCCTACGAGCAGTACTTC.